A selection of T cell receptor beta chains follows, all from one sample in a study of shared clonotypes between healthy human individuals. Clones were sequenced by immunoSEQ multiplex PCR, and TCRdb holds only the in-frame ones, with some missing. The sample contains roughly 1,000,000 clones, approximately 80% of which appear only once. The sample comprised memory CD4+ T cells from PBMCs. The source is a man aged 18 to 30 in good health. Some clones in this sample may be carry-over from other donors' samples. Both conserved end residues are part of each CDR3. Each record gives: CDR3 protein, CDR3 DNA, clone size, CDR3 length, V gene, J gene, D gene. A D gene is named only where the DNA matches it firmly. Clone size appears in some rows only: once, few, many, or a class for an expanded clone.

CDR3: CASSTMADQETQYF; DNA: TGCGCCAGCAGCACCATGGCGGACCAAGAGACCCAGTACTTC; size: .; length: 14; V: TRBV5-1; J: TRBJ2-5; D: .
CDR3: CASSFLGGNTEAFF; DNA: TGTGCCAGCAGCTTCTTGGGGGGGAACACTGAAGCTTTCTTT; size: once; length: 14; V: TRBV7-2; J: TRBJ1-1; D: .
CDR3: CASSEEDLRQYF; DNA: TGTGCCAGCAGTGAAGAAGACTTGCGGCAGTACTTC; size: .; length: 12; V: TRBV6-1; J: TRBJ2-7; D: .
CDR3: CASSLGQQETQYF; DNA: TGTGCCAGCAGCTTGGGGCAGCAAGAGACCCAGTACTTC; size: .; length: 13; V: TRBV5-4; J: TRBJ2-5; D: .
CDR3: CASSDHGTQNIQYF; DNA: TGTGCCAGCAGTGATCACGGGACCCAAAACATTCAGTACTTC; size: many; length: 14; V: TRBV2; J: TRBJ2-4; D: .
CDR3: CASSHTAGTAQETQYF; DNA: TGCGCCAGCAGCCACACGGCCGGGACAGCACAAGAGACCCAGTACTTC; size: few; length: 16; V: TRBV4-3; J: TRBJ2-5; D: TRBD1
CDR3: CSASPHNEQFF; DNA: TGCAGTGCTAGCCCTCACAATGAGCAGTTCTTC; size: .; length: 11; V: TRBV20-1; J: TRBJ2-1; D: .
CDR3: CAISEGPGRRDEQYF; DNA: TGTGCCATCAGTGAGGGCCCGGGGCGTCGCGACGAGCAGTACTTC; size: .; length: 15; V: TRBV10-3; J: TRBJ2-7; D: .
CDR3: CASSLVDSGANVLTF; DNA: TGTGCCAGCAGCTTAGTGGACTCTGGGGCCAACGTCCTGACTTTC; size: .; length: 15; V: TRBV11-1; J: TRBJ2-6; D: .
CDR3: CASSDGTAVGDTQYF; DNA: TGTGCCAGCAGCGACGGGACTGCAGTAGGGGATACGCAGTATTTT; size: .; length: 15; V: TRBV2; J: TRBJ2-3; D: .
CDR3: CASSPGLAVQDYEQYF; DNA: TGTGCCAGTAGTCCGGGACTAGCGGTGCAGGACTACGAGCAGTACTTC; size: .; length: 16; V: TRBV19; J: TRBJ2-7; D: TRBD2
CDR3: CASSSLSYEQYF; DNA: TGCGCCAGCAGCTCCCTCTCCTACGAGCAGTACTTC; size: .; length: 12; V: TRBV5-1; J: TRBJ2-7; D: .
CDR3: CASRYAGNYGYTF; DNA: TGTGCCAGTAGGTATGCAGGGAACTATGGCTACACCTTC; size: .; length: 13; V: TRBV19; J: TRBJ1-2; D: .
CDR3: CASSSPGLSGNTIYF; DNA: TGTGCCAGCAGTTCCCCAGGACTCTCTGGAAACACCATATATTTT; size: .; length: 15; V: TRBV6-5; J: TRBJ1-3; D: .
CDR3: CASSRETGGRTEAFF; DNA: TGCGCCAGCAGCCGCGAGACAGGGGGTAGAACTGAAGCTTTCTTT; size: .; length: 15; V: TRBV5-1; J: TRBJ1-1; D: TRBD1
CDR3: CASSLLGAAATGELFF; DNA: TGTGCCAGCAGTTTATTAGGGGCAGCGGCAACCGGGGAGCTGTTTTTT; size: .; length: 16; V: TRBV28; J: TRBJ2-2; D: .
CDR3: CASSLSAEDTQYF; DNA: TGTGCCAGCAGCTTATCTGCGGAAGATACGCAGTATTTT; size: .; length: 13; V: TRBV7-2; J: TRBJ2-3; D: .
CDR3: CASSFSKVTSGRSDTQYF; DNA: TGTGCCAGCAGTTTCTCGAAAGTAACTAGCGGGAGATCAGATACGCAGTATTTT; size: .; length: 18; V: TRBV27; J: TRBJ2-3; D: TRBD2
CDR3: CASSLVGAGETQYF; DNA: TGTGCCAGCAGCTTAGTTGGGGCCGGGGAGACCCAGTACTTC; size: .; length: 14; V: TRBV7-6; J: TRBJ2-5; D: .
CDR3: CASSAGLPYEQYF; DNA: TGTGCCAGCAGCGCGGGACTACCCTACGAGCAGTACTTC; size: .; length: 13; V: TRBV28; J: TRBJ2-7; D: TRBD2
CDR3: CASSGGSAGELFF; DNA: TGTGCCAGCTCCGGGGGCTCTGCCGGGGAGCTGTTTTTT; size: .; length: 13; V: TRBV7-7; J: TRBJ2-2; D: .
CDR3: CASRADSSISSGNTIYF; DNA: TGCGCCAGCAGAGCCGACAGTTCAATAAGCTCTGGAAACACCATATATTTT; size: .; length: 17; V: TRBV5-1; J: TRBJ1-3; D: .